This T cell receptor beta chain was documented in a study of T cells in women clearing cervical HPV infection. TCRdb keeps only in-frame clones here, not all; method: immunoSEQ multiplex PCR. The table for this sample gives roughly 25,000 clones. The germline CDR1 and CDR2 sequences are DFQATT and SNEGSKA (reference sequence). The CDR3 spans 12 residues. V lost 3 bases, J lost 3 bases, and 8 bases lay in between. On this clone: The CDR3 extends 3 residues past the end of the read, so its final part is completed from the germline J gene.

This TCR derives from a woman aged 18 to 75 with a cervical HPV16 infection that either progressed to CIN3+ or cleared (not recorded which). The chain uses TRBV20-1 and TRBJ2-5, with D unresolved. The sequencing sample was made of blood buffy coat. The CDR3 bases that were read are TGCAGTGCTAGTTATCGCGAAGAGACC. It codes for CSASYREET. The whole CDR3 protein reads CSASYREETQYF.